These 4 T cell receptor beta chains share one sample of origin, sequenced in a study of T-cell memory formation after mild COVID-19. In TCRdb, the 5' RACE reads were re-called with MiXCR into one record per CDR3 protein. The sample contains roughly 380,000 distinct CDR3 sequences, approximately 29% of which appear only once. The specimen sequenced was PBMCs or a T cell subset sorted from them (not recorded which). The receptors shown here come from an adult woman who had mild COVID-19 (a few samples of this study predate the infection). Cell type and time point are not known.

The rearrangement uses TRBV7-2 and TRBJ1-5; the D gene is possibly TRBD1 (6 bases). Germline V gene sequence: CDR1 SGHTA, CDR2 FQGNSA. This CDR3 is 15 amino acids long. With 1 base removed from V and 4 bases from J, the gap between germline ends came to 11 bases. This chain's CDR3 is CASSLVRGENQPQHF. Here the CDR3 DNA reads TGTGCCAGCAGCTTAGTCAGGGGAGAGAATCAGCCCCAGCATTTT.

This clonotype was seen a handful of times. The V and J genes are TRBV4-1 and TRBJ1-2; D is possibly TRBD1 (5 bases). The CDR3 has 15 residues. Trimming took off 0 bases at V and 5 bases at J, with 13 bases between the two ends. Looked up from germline, CDR1 is MGHRA and CDR2 is YSYEKL. For the CDR3, the DNA is TGCGCCAGCAGCCAAGATGTCAGGGTTCGGTATGGCTACACCTTC. Amino acid sequence: CASSQDVRVRYGYTF.

This clonotype was recorded at least ten times. The chain is built from TRBV5-1 and TRBJ1-4; 9 bases line up with TRBD1. V lost 1 base and J lost 5; bases outside the gene matches: 3. The CDR3 is 15 amino acids. CDR1 and CDR2 (germline): SGHRS, YFSETQ. CDR3 DNA: TGCGCCAGCAGCTTGTCGGGACAGGGAAATGAAAAACTGTTTTTT. Protein sequence: CASSLSGQGNEKLFF. The complete variable domain, with remaining parts taken from reference TRBV5-1 and TRBJ1-4, reads KAGVTQTPRYLIKTRGQQVTLSCSPISGHRSVSWYQQTPGQGLQFLFEYFSETQRNKGNFPGRFSGRQFSNSRSEMNVSTLELGDSALYLCASSLSGQGNEKLFFGSGTQLSVL.

This clonotype was picked up a small number of times. The rearrangement uses TRBV29-1 and TRBJ2-5; D might be TRBD1 or TRBD2, each matching 6 bases. Germline lookup yields CDR1 SQVTM and CDR2 ANQGSEA. With 6 bases removed from V and 7 bases from J, the gap between germline ends came to 21 bases. CDR3 length equals 14 residues. The CDR3 nucleotides read TGCAGCGTGAGGGGGAGGTCAGTGCTTGTGACCCAGTACTTC. Its translation is CSVRGRSVLVTQYF.